A selection of T cell receptor beta chains follows, all from one sample in a study of shared clonotypes between healthy human individuals. Assay: immunoSEQ multiplex PCR; the TCRdb copy retains only in-frame clones and omits some. This table has over 1.5 million clones, 95% to 99% appearing once. Input material: naive CD4+ T cells sorted from blood. Receptors were obtained from a man under 40 in good health. The CDR3 runs from the conserved cysteine through the conserved F or W. D genes are given only for firm matches. For some rows the clone size is stated as once, few or many, or as a class when expanded; others skip it.

v_call	j_call	d_call	clone_size	cdr3_nt	cdr3_aa
TRBV5-6	TRBJ2-7	TRBD2	-	TGTGCCAGCAGCCGACTAGCGGCCCCCTACGAGCAGTACTTC	CASSRLAAPYEQYF
TRBV29-1	TRBJ2-3	TRBD2	-	TGCAGCGTTGACGGCGGGAGTACAGATACGCAGTATTTT	CSVDGGSTDTQYF
TRBV7-2	TRBJ1-4	-	once	TGTGCCAGCGGATCAGAAGGGGGGGCCGGTGAAAAACTGTTTTTT	CASGSEGGAGEKLFF
TRBV5-1	TRBJ1-1	-	-	TGCGCCAGCAGCGTCCGTGGGGACACTGAAGCTTTCTTT	CASSVRGDTEAFF
TRBV18	TRBJ2-2	-	-	TGTGCCAGCTCACCTCAAGTCGCGGGGGAGCTGTTTTTT	CASSPQVAGELFF
TRBV18	TRBJ2-7	-	-	TGTGCCAGCTCACCGAAGGGTACCACCTACGAGCAGTACTTC	CASSPKGTTYEQYF
TRBV4-3	TRBJ2-4	-	-	TGCGCCAGCAGCCAAGGACCCCAACCCTTAAACATTCAGTACTTC	CASSQGPQPLNIQYF
TRBV9	TRBJ2-5	-	-	TGTGCCAGCAGCGTAGGTCGGTTTGGGGGAGCGGAAGAGACCCAGTACTTC	CASSVGRFGGAEETQYF
TRBV28	TRBJ1-2	-	-	TGTGCCAGCAGTTTCCCTGGTCGGGGATCAAACTATGGCTACACCTTC	CASSFPGRGSNYGYTF
TRBV19	TRBJ2-2	-	-	TGTGCCAGTTCAGAGGGGGGGGCCCCCACCGGGGAGCTGTTTTTT	CASSEGGAPTGELFF
TRBV6-1	TRBJ1-5	-	few	TGTGCCAGCAGTGAAGCCCGAAATAGCAATCAGCCCCAGCATTTT	CASSEARNSNQPQHF
TRBV7-9	TRBJ1-2	-	-	TGTGCCAGCAGCCCGGATTCGGGCAGGGGAGGCTATGGCTACACCTTC	CASSPDSGRGGYGYTF
TRBV7-2	TRBJ2-7	TRBD1	-	TGTGCCAGCAGCTCGATAAGCCTCAGGACAGGGTTCTTCTACGAGCAGTACTTC	CASSSISLRTGFFYEQYF
TRBV9	TRBJ2-3	TRBD1	once	TGTGCCAGCAGCCCGGGACAGGGGGTAGATACGCAGTATTTT	CASSPGQGVDTQYF
TRBV19	TRBJ1-5	-	-	TGTGCCAGTAGGGGGGCCCCCCAGCCCCAGCATTTT	CASRGAPQPQHF
TRBV7-9	TRBJ1-2	-	-	TGTGCCAGCAGCCGGCCCCATGGCTACACCTTC	CASSRPHGYTF
TRBV7-9	TRBJ1-2	-	-	TGTGCCAGCAGCTTGGACAGTCGGGGCTATGGCTACACCTTC	CASSLDSRGYGYTF
TRBV18	TRBJ2-1	-	-	TGTGCCAGCTCACCCAACATAGATTACAATGAGCAGTTCTTC	CASSPNIDYNEQFF
TRBV12-2	TRBJ2-5	-	-	TGTGCAAGTCGCTTATGCAGGGCGCGGGAGCAGTACTTC	CASRLCRAREQYF
TRBV10-2	TRBJ2-2	TRBD2	-	TGCGCCAGCAGTCACCCGGGACTAGCGGGAGTACGAACCGGGGAGCTGTTTTTT	CASSHPGLAGVRTGELFF
TRBV5-4	TRBJ2-1	-	-	TGTGCCAGCAGCCCGGACAGAACCTCCTACAATGAGCAGTTCTTC	CASSPDRTSYNEQFF
TRBV28	TRBJ2-7	TRBD1	once	TGTGCCAGCAGGGGGGGGACAGGGAGTGGGTACTTC	CASRGGTGSGYF
TRBV15	TRBJ2-7	-	-	TGTGCCACCAGCAGAGAACGACAAAGCTCCTACGAGCAGTACTTC	CATSRERQSSYEQYF
TRBV9	TRBJ1-5	-	-	TGTGCCAGCAGCGTAGGGGCCGGGGATAGCAATCAGCCCCAGCATTTT	CASSVGAGDSNQPQHF
TRBV9	TRBJ2-7	-	-	TGTGCCAGCAGCGTTGACACCCCTTCCTACGAGCAGTACTTC	CASSVDTPSYEQYF
TRBV18	TRBJ1-5	-	-	TGTGCCAGCTCCTCCGGCCCGGGGGGGGGACAGCCCCAGCATTTT	CASSSGPGGGQPQHF
TRBV5-4	TRBJ2-3	-	once	TGTGCCAGCAGCTTGGAGGGAGGATTCACAGATACGCAGTATTTT	CASSLEGGFTDTQYF
TRBV19	TRBJ2-3	TRBD2	-	TGTGCCAGTAGTATATATCGCGGGAGTTTCACAGATACGCAGTATTTT	CASSIYRGSFTDTQYF
TRBV7-9	TRBJ1-4	TRBD1	-	TGTGCCAGCAACAGGGGGTTGGTGGAAAAACTGTTTTTT	CASNRGLVEKLFF
TRBV19	TRBJ2-1	TRBD2	-	TGTGCCAGTAGTCGGGGACTAGCGGGAGGGGACAGGGAGCAGTTCTTC	CASSRGLAGGDREQFF
TRBV6-4	TRBJ2-7	-	-	TGTGCCAGGCACCCCACCCAAAAAGCGAGGAGCTCCTACGAGCAGTACTTC	CARHPTQKARSSYEQYF
TRBV15	TRBJ2-7	-	-	TGTGCCACCAGCCGAGCGGCTCTTTCCTACGAGCAGTACTTC	CATSRAALSYEQYF
TRBV15	TRBJ2-2	TRBD2	-	TGTGCCACCAGCAGAGAATCAGGGACTAGCGGGAAGGGCGGGGAGCTGTTTTTT	CATSRESGTSGKGGELFF
TRBV6-1	TRBJ1-3	-	-	TGTGCCAGCAGCGTTGACTGGAGCTCTGGAAACACCATATATTTT	CASSVDWSSGNTIYF
TRBV5-4	TRBJ2-3	-	-	TGTGCCAGCAGCTTTGGGACTGCGGACACAGATACGCAGTATTTT	CASSFGTADTDTQYF
TRBV10-3	TRBJ1-1	-	-	TGTGCCATCAGTGATAAAGTCCTGAACACTGAAGCTTTCTTT	CAISDKVLNTEAFF
TRBV2	TRBJ2-7	-	-	TGTGCCAGCAGTGTAAACGTTCGGGGGCCCATGGGCGAGCAGTACTTC	CASSVNVRGPMGEQYF
TRBV9	TRBJ2-5	-	-	TGTGCCAGCAGCGTAGGGGGTAGCCGATCGTACCAAGAGACCCAGTACTTC	CASSVGGSRSYQETQYF
TRBV5-1	TRBJ2-1	-	-	TGCGCCAGCAATATTTTTACGGGTGAGCAGTTCTTC	CASNIFTGEQFF
TRBV7-9	TRBJ2-7	TRBD2	-	TGTGCCAGCAGCTTAGTTGGCGGGAGGGTACCCTACGAGCAGTACTTC	CASSLVGGRVPYEQYF
TRBV5-1	TRBJ2-7	-	-	TGCGCCAGCAGCTTGGTCCAGGGAAGTTATGGGCAGTACTTC	CASSLVQGSYGQYF
TRBV5-1	TRBJ2-3	-	-	TGCGCCAGCAGCTTGGATGCCGCTAGCACAGATACGCAGTATTTT	CASSLDAASTDTQYF
TRBV7-9	TRBJ1-4	-	-	TGTGCCAGCAGCTTAGCCTTGGGGGATAATGAAAAACTGTTTTTT	CASSLALGDNEKLFF